These 17 T cell receptor beta chains came from one sample sequenced in a study of cytomegalovirus exposure and HLA in healthy donors. PCR primers comprised 60 Vbeta and 13 Jbeta primers. Measured with immunoSEQ multiplex PCR; TCRdb has only the in-frame clones, and not every one. The data hold roughly 140,000 clones, with 80% observed a single time. Material for sequencing was PBMCs. These receptors were collected from a middle-aged man in good health and CMV-seropositive.

Note on this clone: Germline and junction disagree at one end, which may indicate a read error. The V call is TRBV28, the J call TRBJ1-2; TRBD1 matches at 12 bases. The CDR3 contains 15 residues. Germline V gene lookup returns CDR1 MDHEN and CDR2 SYDVKM. The DNA of the CDR3 is TGTGCCAGCAGTTCTCGCGGGACAGGGGGCTCCACTTATTACTTC. Its translation is CASSSRGTGGSTYYF.

The chain recombines TRBV6-1 with TRBJ1-4, with TRBD1 as a possible D gene (5 bases). This CDR3 has 15 residues. CDR1 MNHNS and CDR2 SASEGT come from the germline V gene. Trimming cost V 1 base and J 3 bases, with 9 bases left between them. CDR3 in DNA: TGTGCCAGCAGTGAAGAGACAGTGCCTAATGAAAAACTGTTTTTT. It translates to CASSEETVPNEKLFF.

The rearrangement links TRBV7-2 to TRBJ1-5; TRBD1 might be the D (6 bases). CDR3 length equals 15 residues. V lost 1 base and J 7 bases, leaving 14 bases between the germline ends. Per the germline V gene, CDR1 is SGHTA and CDR2 is FQGNSA. CDR3 residues: CASSLGGRGRQPQHF. The CDR3 DNA sequence: TGTGCCAGCAGCTTAGGGGGCAGGGGAAGACAGCCCCAGCATTTT.

This chain connects TRBV19 to TRBJ2-3; D possibly corresponds to TRBD2 (6 bases). Trimming removed 7 bases from V and 3 bases from J, with 11 bases in between. CDR1 is LNHDA and CDR2 is SQIVND in the germline V gene (reference sequence). CDR3 size: 13 residues. CDR3 bases: TGTGCCAGTAACCTAGCGAGTACAGATACGCAGTATTTT. This gives the protein CASNLASTDTQYF.

The chain combines TRBV13 with TRBJ2-3; D is possibly TRBD2 (7 bases). There are 16 residues in the CDR3. Trimming pared 5 bases from V and 6 bases from J, leaving 21 bases between. Per the germline V gene, CDR1 is PRHDT and CDR2 is FYEKMQ (reference sequence). Here the CDR3 reads CASSPERGGRADTQYF. CDR3 in DNA: TGTGCCAGCAGCCCGGAGAGGGGGGGAAGAGCGGATACGCAGTATTTT.

The CDR3 coding sequence is TGTGCCAGCAGCTTGACTAGCGGACCTTACTCTGGGGCCAACGTCCTGACTTTC. This sequence encodes CASSLTSGPYSGANVLTF. The V gene is TRBV11-1, the J gene TRBJ2-6, with 9 positions matching TRBD2. Trimming at V came to 3 bases and at J to 0 bases, leaving 6 bases not matched to a gene. The CDR3 runs to 18 residues. Germline V gene sequence: CDR1 SGHAT, CDR2 FQDESV (reference sequence). Filled out from reference TRBV11-1 and TRBJ2-6, the complete variable domain reads EAEVAQSPRYKITEKSQAVAFWCDPISGHATLYWYRQILGQGPELLVQFQDESVVDDSQLPKDRFSAERLKGVDSTLKIQPAELGDSAMYLCASSLTSGPYSGANVLTFGAGSRLTVL.

The chain recombines TRBV7-2 with TRBJ2-1, with 8 positions matching TRBD1. Germline assignment: CDR1 SGHTA and CDR2 FQGNSA. V dropped 4 bases and J dropped 5; count of bases not matched to a gene: 7. The CDR3 runs 15 residues. Here the CDR3 reads CASSSLRTGNNEQFF. CDR3 nucleotides: TGTGCCAGCAGCTCCCTAAGGACAGGGAACAATGAGCAGTTCTTC.

The chain couples TRBV4-2 to TRBJ1-1; possible D gene TRBD1, 5 bases. The V and J ends lost 3 bases and 0 bases respectively, with 35 bases between them. The CDR3 runs to 23 residues. Germline loops: CDR1 LGHNA, CDR2 YNFKEQ. In DNA form, the CDR3 reads TGTGCCAGCAGCCAGACCTCGTCTATCGGATCAGGGTATGGGGCAGATTTGAACACTGAAGCTTTCTTT. Residues: CASSQTSSIGSGYGADLNTEAFF.

The chain couples TRBV18 to TRBJ2-3, with 7 bases fitting TRBD2. This CDR3 contains 15 residues. From germline, CDR1 is KGHSH and CDR2 LQKENI. Trimming took 3 bases from V and 1 from J; bases not matched to a gene: 4. The CDR3 is CASSPLGGGTDTQYF. The CDR3 bases are TGTGCCAGCTCACCCCTGGGGGGGGGCACAGATACGCAGTATTTT.

Written as DNA, the CDR3 is TGTGCCAGCCAGCAGGGGGGCAACTACGAGCAGTACTTC. Its protein product is CASQQGGNYEQYF. The V gene is TRBV18, the J gene TRBJ2-7, with D possibly being TRBD1 (7 bases). V lost 8 bases and J lost 3, with 14 bases in between. Germline V gene data show CDR1 as KGHSH and CDR2 as LQKENI. CDR3 length: 13 residues.

This rearrangement joins TRBV7-9 to TRBJ2-6; no firm D call. The V end lost 5 bases, the J end lost 1 base, and 9 bases lay between the germline ends. Germline V gene sequence: CDR1 SEHNR, CDR2 FQNEAQ (reference sequence). This CDR3 has 15 amino acids. The CDR3, as DNA: TGTGCCAGCAGCAGGAGCGAATCTGGGGCCAACGTCCTGACTTTC. It translates to CASSRSESGANVLTF.

The chain combines TRBV28 with TRBJ2-1; possible D gene TRBD2, 6 bases. The germline V gene has CDR1 MDHEN and CDR2 SYDVKM. The CDR3 sequence is 14 residues long. V was cut by 1 base and J by 12 bases, with 16 bases left in between. The CDR3 protein is CASSLSGAATGQFF. The CDR3 coding sequence is TGTGCCAGCAGTTTATCGGGAGCCGCCACCGGGCAGTTCTTC.

The chain is built from TRBV10-3 and TRBJ1-5, with no clear D. CDR1 ENHRY and CDR2 SYGVKD come from the germline V gene. Trimming took off 10 bases at V and 0 bases at J, with 16 bases between the two ends. The CDR3 is 15 amino acids. The CDR3 sequence: CATQGLADSNQPQHF. In DNA, the CDR3 is TGTGCCACCCAAGGTTTGGCGGATAGCAATCAGCCCCAGCATTTT.

V and J are TRBV2 and TRBJ1-3; D unresolved. This CDR3 comprises 17 residues. Germline values: CDR1 SNHLY, CDR2 FYNNEI. V was shortened by 2 bases and J by 0 bases, with 14 bases between the two germline ends. The CDR3 nucleotides read TGTGCCAGCAGTGAAATCGCCGCTACGTTCTCTGGAAACACCATATATTTT. Its translation is CASSEIAATFSGNTIYF.

This clone was recorded only once. This chain uses TRBV7-2 with TRBJ2-3; no clear D. Germline CDR1 reads SGHTA; CDR2 reads FQGNSA. The CDR3 spans 15 residues. Trimming shortened V by 2 bases and J by 2 bases, and 11 bases separated the two germline ends. The CDR3: CASSLWASHTDTQYF. CDR3 nucleotide sequence: TGTGCCAGCAGCTTATGGGCCAGTCACACAGATACGCAGTATTTT.

The chain combines TRBV27 with TRBJ1-1, with 9 bases that match TRBD1. Per germline, CDR1 MNHEY and CDR2 SMNVEV (reference sequence). The CDR3 is 15 amino acids. The V and J ends lost 0 bases and 5 bases, in that order; junction bases with no gene match: 4. CDR3 DNA sequence: TGTGCCAGCAGTTTATCACAGGGGGCGGGTACTGAAGCTTTCTTT. This gives the protein CASSLSQGAGTEAFF.

The CDR3 region is CASSPRASVTHNEQFF. CDR3 bases: TGTGCCAGCAGCCCGCGCGCTAGCGTTACACACAATGAGCAGTTCTTC. The rearrangement joins TRBV7-9 to TRBJ2-1; D is perhaps TRBD2 (6 bases). V was shortened by 5 bases and J by 5 bases, with 19 bases between the two germline ends. This CDR3 has 16 residues. The germline gives CDR1 SEHNR, CDR2 FQNEAQ (reference sequence).